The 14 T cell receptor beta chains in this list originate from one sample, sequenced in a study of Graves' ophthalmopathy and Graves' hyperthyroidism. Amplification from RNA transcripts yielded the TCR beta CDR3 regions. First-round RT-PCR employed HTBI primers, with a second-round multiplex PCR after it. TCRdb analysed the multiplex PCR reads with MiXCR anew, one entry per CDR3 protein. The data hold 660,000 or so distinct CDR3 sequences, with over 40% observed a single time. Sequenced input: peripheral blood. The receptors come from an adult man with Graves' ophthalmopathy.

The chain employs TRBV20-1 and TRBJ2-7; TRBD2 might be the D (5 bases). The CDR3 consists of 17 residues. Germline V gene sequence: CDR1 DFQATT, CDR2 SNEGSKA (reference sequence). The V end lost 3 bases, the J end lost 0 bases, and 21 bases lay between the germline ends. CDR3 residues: CSASLQSDFSSSYEQYF. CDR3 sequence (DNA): TGCAGTGCTAGTCTACAGTCGGACTTCTCAAGCTCCTACGAGCAGTACTTC.

The CDR3: CASSSNPTAKYEQYF. The CDR3 DNA reads as TGTGCCAGCAGTTCCAACCCCACAGCAAAGTACGAGCAGTACTTC. The chain uses TRBV6-1 and TRBJ2-7; D call uncertain. The V gene's germline CDR1 is MNHNS and CDR2 SASEGT. The V gene lost 5 bases and the J gene lost 4 bases, with 18 bases spanning the gap. The CDR3 runs 15 residues.

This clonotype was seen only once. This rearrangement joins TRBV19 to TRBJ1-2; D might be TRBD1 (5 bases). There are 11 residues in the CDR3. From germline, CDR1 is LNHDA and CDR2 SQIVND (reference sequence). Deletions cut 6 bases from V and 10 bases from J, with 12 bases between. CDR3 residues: CASRGEPDYTF. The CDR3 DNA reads TGTGCCAGTAGGGGGGAACCAGACTACACCTTC.

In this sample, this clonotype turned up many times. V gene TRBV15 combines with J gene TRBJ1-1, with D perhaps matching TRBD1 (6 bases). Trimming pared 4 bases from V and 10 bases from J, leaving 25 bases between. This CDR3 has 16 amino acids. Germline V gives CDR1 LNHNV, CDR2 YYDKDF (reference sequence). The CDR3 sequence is CATSTTDLLGARGAFF. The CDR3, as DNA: TGTGCCACCAGCACTACCGACCTCTTGGGGGCGAGGGGAGCTTTCTTT.

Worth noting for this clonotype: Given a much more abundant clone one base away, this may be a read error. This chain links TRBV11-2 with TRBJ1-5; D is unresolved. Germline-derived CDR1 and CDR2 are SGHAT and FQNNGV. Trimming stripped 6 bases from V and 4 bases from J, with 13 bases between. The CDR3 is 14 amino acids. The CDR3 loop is CASSPTPRNQPQHF. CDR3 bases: TGTGCCAGCAGTCCCACCCCGAGGAATCAGCCCCAGCATTTT.

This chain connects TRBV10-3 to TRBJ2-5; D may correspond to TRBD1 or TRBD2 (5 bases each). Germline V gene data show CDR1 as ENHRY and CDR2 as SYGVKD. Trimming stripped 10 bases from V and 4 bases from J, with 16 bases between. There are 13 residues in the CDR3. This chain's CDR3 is CATRPRDGETQYF. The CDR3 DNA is TGTGCCACCAGACCCCGGGACGGAGAGACCCAGTACTTC.

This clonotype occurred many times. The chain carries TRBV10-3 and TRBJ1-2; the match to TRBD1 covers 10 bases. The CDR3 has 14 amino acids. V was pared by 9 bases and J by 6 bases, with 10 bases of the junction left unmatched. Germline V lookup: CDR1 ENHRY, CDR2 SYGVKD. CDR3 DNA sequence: TGTGCCATTTCACCGGGACAGGGGACGGATGGCTACACCTTC. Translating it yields CAISPGQGTDGYTF.

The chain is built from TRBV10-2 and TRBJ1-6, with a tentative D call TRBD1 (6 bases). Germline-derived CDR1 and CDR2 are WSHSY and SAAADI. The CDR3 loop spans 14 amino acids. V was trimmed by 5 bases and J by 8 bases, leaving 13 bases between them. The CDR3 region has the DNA TGCGCCAGCAGTCTTGACAGGATTTATTCACCCCTCCACTTT. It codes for CASSLDRIYSPLHF.

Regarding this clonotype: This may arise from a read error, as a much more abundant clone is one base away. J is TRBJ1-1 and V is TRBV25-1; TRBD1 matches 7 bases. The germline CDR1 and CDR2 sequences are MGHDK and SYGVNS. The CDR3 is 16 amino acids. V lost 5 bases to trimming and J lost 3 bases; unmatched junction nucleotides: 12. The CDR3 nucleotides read TGTGCCAGCAGTTTAGGACAGGACAGGCGGTACACTGAAGCTTTCTTT. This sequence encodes CASSLGQDRRYTEAFF. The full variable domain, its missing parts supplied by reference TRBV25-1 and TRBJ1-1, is EADIYQTPRYLVIGTGKKITLECSQTMGHDKMYWYQQDPGMELHLIHYSYGVNSTEKGDLSSESTVSRIRTEHFPLTLESARPSHTSQYLCASSLGQDRRYTEAFFGQGTRLTVV.

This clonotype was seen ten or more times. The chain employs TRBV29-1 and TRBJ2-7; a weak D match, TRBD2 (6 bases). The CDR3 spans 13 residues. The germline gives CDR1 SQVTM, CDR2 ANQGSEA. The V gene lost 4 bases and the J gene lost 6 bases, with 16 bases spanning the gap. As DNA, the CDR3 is TGCAGCGTTGTGACGGGGGATGTCGGCGAGCAGTACTTC. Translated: CSVVTGDVGEQYF.

CDR3 DNA: TGTGCCATGTTGTCCCCCCAAGAGACCCAGTACTTC. This codes for CAMLSPQETQYF. The V call is TRBV25-1, the J call TRBJ2-5; no definite D call. CDR1 and CDR2 (germline): MGHDK, SYGVNS. CDR3 length: 12 amino acids. Trimming removed 10 bases at V and 1 base at J, with 10 bases between.

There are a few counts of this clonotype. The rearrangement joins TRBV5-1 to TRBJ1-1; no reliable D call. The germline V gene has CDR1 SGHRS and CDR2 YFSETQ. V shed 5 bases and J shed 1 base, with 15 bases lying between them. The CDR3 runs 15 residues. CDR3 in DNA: TGCGCCAGCAGGACGACCGGATTTGAGAACACTGAAGCTTTCTTT. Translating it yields CASRTTGFENTEAFF.

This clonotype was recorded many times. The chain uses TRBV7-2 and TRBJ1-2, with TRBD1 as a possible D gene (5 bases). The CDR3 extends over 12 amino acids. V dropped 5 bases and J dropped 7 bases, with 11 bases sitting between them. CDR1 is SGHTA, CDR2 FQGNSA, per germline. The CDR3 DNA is TGTGCCAGCAGCATTCAGGGTGGTGGCTACACCTTC. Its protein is CASSIQGGGYTF.

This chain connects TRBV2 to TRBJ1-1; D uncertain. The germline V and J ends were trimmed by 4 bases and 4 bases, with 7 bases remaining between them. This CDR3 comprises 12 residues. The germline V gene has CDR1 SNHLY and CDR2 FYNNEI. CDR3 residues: CASSVRATEAFF. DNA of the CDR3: TGTGCCAGCAGTGTTAGGGCCACTGAAGCTTTCTTT.